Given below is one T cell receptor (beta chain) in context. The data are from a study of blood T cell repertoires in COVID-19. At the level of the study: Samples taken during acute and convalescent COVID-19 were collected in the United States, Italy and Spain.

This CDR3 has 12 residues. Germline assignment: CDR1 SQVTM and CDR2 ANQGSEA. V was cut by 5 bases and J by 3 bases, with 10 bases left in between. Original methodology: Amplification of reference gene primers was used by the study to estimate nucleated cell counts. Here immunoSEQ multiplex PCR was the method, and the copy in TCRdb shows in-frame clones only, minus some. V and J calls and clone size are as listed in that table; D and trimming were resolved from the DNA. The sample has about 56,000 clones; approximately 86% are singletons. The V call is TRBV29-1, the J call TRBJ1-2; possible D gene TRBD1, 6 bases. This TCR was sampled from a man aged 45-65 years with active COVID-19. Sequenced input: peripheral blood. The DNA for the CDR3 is TGCAGCGTTCGACAGGTTTACTATGGCTACACCTTC. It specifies CSVRQVYYGYTF. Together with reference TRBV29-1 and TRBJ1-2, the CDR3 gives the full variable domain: SAVISQKPSRDICQRGTSLTIQCQVDSQVTMMFWYRQQPGQSLTLIATANQGSEATYESGFVIDKFPISRPNLTFSTLTVSNMSPEDSSIYLCSVRQVYYGYTFGSGTRLTVV.